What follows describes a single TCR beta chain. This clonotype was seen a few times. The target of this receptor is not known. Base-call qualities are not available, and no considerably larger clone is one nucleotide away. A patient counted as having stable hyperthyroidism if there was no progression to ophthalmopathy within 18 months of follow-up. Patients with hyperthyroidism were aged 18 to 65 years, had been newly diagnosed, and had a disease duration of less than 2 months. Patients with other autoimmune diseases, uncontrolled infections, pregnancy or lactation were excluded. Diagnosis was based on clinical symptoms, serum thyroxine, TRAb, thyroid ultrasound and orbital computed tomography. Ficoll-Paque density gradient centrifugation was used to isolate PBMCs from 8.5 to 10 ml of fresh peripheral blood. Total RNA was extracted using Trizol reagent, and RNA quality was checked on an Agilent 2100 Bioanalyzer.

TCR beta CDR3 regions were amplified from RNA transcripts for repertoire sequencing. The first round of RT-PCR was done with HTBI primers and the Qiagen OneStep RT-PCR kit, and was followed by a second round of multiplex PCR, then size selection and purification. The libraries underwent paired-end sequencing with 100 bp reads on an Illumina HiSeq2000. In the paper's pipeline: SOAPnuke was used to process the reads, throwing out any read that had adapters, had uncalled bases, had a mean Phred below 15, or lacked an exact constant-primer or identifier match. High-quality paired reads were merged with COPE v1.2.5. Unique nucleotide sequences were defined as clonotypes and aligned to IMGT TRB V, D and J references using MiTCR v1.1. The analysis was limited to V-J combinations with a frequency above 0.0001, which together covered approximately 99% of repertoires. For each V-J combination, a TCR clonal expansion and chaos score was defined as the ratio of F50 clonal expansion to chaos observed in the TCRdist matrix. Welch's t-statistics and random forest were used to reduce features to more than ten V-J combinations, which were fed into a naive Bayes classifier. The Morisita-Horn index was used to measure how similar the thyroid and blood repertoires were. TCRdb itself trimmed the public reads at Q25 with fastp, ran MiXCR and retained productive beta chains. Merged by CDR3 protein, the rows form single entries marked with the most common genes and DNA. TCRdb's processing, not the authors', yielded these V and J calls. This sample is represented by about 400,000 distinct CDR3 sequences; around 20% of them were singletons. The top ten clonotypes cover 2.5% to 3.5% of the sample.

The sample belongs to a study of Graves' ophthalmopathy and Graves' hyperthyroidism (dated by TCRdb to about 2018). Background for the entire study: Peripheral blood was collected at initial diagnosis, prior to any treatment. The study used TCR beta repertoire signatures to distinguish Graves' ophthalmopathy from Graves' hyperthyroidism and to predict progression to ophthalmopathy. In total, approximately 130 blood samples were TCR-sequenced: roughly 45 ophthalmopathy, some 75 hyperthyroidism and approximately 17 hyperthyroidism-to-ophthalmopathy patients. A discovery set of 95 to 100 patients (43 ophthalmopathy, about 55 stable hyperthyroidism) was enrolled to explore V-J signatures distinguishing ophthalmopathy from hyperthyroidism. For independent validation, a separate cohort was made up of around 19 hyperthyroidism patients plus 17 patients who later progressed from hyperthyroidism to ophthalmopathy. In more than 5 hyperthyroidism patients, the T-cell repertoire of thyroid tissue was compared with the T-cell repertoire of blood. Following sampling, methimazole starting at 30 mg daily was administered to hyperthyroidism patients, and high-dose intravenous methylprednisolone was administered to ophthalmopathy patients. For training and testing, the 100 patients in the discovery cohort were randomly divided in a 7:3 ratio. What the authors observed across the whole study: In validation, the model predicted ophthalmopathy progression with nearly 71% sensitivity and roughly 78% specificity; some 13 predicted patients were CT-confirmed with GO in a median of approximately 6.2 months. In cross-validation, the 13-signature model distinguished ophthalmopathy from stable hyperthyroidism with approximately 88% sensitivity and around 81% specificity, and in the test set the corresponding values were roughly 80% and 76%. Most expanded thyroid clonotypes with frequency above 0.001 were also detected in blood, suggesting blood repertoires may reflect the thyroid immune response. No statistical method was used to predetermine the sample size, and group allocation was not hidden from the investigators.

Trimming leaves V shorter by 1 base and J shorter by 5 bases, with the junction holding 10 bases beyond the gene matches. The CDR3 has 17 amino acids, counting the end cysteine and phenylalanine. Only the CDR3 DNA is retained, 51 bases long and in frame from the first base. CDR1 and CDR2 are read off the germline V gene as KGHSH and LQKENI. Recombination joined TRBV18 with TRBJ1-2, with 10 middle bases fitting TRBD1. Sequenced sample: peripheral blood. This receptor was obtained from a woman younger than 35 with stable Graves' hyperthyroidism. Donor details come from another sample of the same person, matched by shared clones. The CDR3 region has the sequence CASSPQGQGLSLYGYTF. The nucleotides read TGTGCCAGCTCACCACAGGGACAGGGGCTGAGCCTGTATGGCTACACCTTC.